This entry features one T cell receptor beta chain sequence. This entry belongs to a study of blood T cell repertoires in COVID-19. TCRdb's table, derived via immunoSEQ multiplex PCR, lists solely in-frame clones and lacks some. The table lists over 400,000 clones, 70% to 90% of them singletons. The material sequenced was peripheral blood. This TCR derives from a human donor in a cohort sampled during active COVID-19.

The CDR3 DNA reads as TGTGCCAGTACTTACCAACCCGGGACAAGGGGGATTAATTCACCCCTCCACTTT. Its translation: CASTYQPGTRGINSPLHF. This chain links TRBV28 with TRBJ1-6; D might be TRBD1 (6 bases). Trimming pared 9 bases from V and 6 bases from J, leaving 27 bases between. The CDR3 contains 18 residues. The germline CDR1 and CDR2 sequences are MDHEN and SYDVKM.